Below, 20 T cell receptor beta chains from the same sample are listed, as sequenced in a study of persistence of HIV-infected CD4 T cells. This was the immunoSEQ version 4 assay in survey mode. Sequencing was performed with immunoSEQ multiplex PCR; in TCRdb, only in-frame clones are kept and a portion is missing. The repertoire holds 40,000 to 55,000 clones, with 90% as singletons. Anti-CD3/anti-CD28 beads served as a nonspecific positive control stimulus. Sorting of responding CD4+ T cells relied on upregulated CD40 ligand together with CD69. For these receptors, no antigen is known. This sample comprised CD4+ T cells sorted from PBMCs after roughly 18-hour stimulation, obtained from a patient who received antiretroviral therapy. These receptors came from an adult woman with HIV who was CMV-seropositive.

V is TRBV7-2 and J is TRBJ2-3, with D perhaps matching TRBD1 or TRBD2 (6 bases each). Looked up from germline, CDR1 is SGHTA and CDR2 is FQGNSA. The CDR3 has 15 amino acids. The V end was cut by 4 bases, the J end by 7 bases, with 18 bases between. The CDR3 DNA is TGTGCCAGCAGCTGGGGGCGGGGTCAAGGGAATACGCAGTATTTT. Protein sequence: CASSWGRGQGNTQYF.

The CDR3 nucleotides read TGTGCCAGCAGCCTTGGGCCAGTCATGAACACTGAAGCTTTCTTT. Its protein product is CASSLGPVMNTEAFF. The V call is TRBV7-3, the J call TRBJ1-1; D is undetermined. The CDR3 length is 15 residues. Trimming took 5 bases from V and 0 from J, leaving 13 bases between them. Looked up from germline, CDR1 is SGHTA and CDR2 is FQGTGA. The full variable domain, its missing parts supplied by reference TRBV7-3 and TRBJ1-1, is GAGVSQTPSNKVTEKGKYVELRCDPISGHTALYWYRQSLGQGPEFLIYFQGTGAADDSGLPNDRFFAVRPEGSVSTLKIQRTERGDSAVYLCASSLGPVMNTEAFFGQGTRLTVV.

This clone showed up just once. The rearrangement uses TRBV18 and TRBJ2-5, with 9 bases identical to TRBD1. Germline CDR1 reads KGHSH; CDR2 reads LQKENI. The CDR3 runs 19 residues. The ends lost 1 base at V and 5 bases at J; junction bases unmatched: 17. The CDR3 DNA sequence: TGTGCCAGCTCACCACAAACCGGGACAGGGAATCTCCGGGGGGAGACCCAGTACTTC. Protein sequence: CASSPQTGTGNLRGETQYF.

The rearrangement joins TRBV25-1 to TRBJ1-1; TRBD1 aligns across 8 bases. The CDR3 consists of 18 residues. J gave up 0 bases and V 1 base, and 10 bases lay outside the gene matches. Germline V gene lookup returns CDR1 MGHDK and CDR2 SYGVNS. CDR3 sequence (DNA): TGTGCCAGCAGTGAATTCAACAGGGGGGTTTCGATGAACACTGAAGCTTTCTTT. This encodes CASSEFNRGVSMNTEAFF. The entire variable domain, with the rest obtained from reference TRBV25-1 and TRBJ1-1, is as follows: EADIYQTPRYLVIGTGKKITLECSQTMGHDKMYWYQQDPGMELHLIHYSYGVNSTEKGDLSSESTVSRIRTEHFPLTLESARPSHTSQYLCASSEFNRGVSMNTEAFFGQGTRLTVV.

This rearrangement joins TRBV6-4 to TRBJ2-5; TRBD1 might be the D (6 bases). V lost 2 bases to trimming and J lost 3 bases, with 10 bases between them. CDR3 length: 14 residues. CDR1 MRHNA and CDR2 SNTAGT come from the germline V gene. CDR3 coding DNA: TGTGCCAGCAGTGACGCAGGGGAGAAAGAGACCCAGTACTTC. Translating gives CASSDAGEKETQYF.

This clone has only a few counts. The chain links TRBV5-5 to TRBJ1-5; a possible D gene is TRBD1 (5 bases). The germline V gene encodes CDR1 SGHKS and CDR2 YYEKEE (reference sequence). The CDR3 extends over 13 amino acids. V lost 1 base to trimming and J lost 13 bases, with 15 bases between them. The CDR3 sequence: CASSLSFGRTQHF. The DNA for the CDR3 is TGTGCCAGCAGCTTGTCGTTCGGCCGGACACAGCATTTT.

The rearrangement uses TRBV28 and TRBJ1-4; D might be TRBD1 (6 bases). The ends were cut back, 5 bases at V and 4 bases at J, with 11 bases in the middle. Per the germline V gene, CDR1 is MDHEN and CDR2 is SYDVKM. The CDR3 covers 14 residues. The CDR3 protein is CASSPGDLNEKLFF. The CDR3 region has the DNA TGTGCCAGCAGTCCAGGGGACCTTAATGAAAAACTGTTTTTT.

This chain uses TRBV6-6 with TRBJ2-1; 11 bases map to TRBD1. With 2 bases clipped from V and 10 bases from J, the junction kept 7 bases outside the gene matches. CDR3 length equals 15 residues. The V gene's germline CDR1 is MNHNY and CDR2 SVGAGI (reference sequence). The CDR3, as DNA: TGTGCCAGCAGTTACCCGGGACAGGGGGGAATGGAGCAGTTCTTC. Amino acids: CASSYPGQGGMEQFF.

The J gene is TRBJ1-1, the V gene TRBV6-4; the D gene is possibly TRBD1 (6 bases). The CDR3 has 14 amino acids. Germline V gene lookup returns CDR1 MRHNA and CDR2 SNTAGT. V was shortened by 5 bases and J by 3 bases, with 13 bases between the two germline ends. The CDR3 DNA follows: TGTGCCAGCAGTCGCTTCGGGGGCGACACTGAAGCTTTCTTT. This gives the protein CASSRFGGDTEAFF.

V and J are TRBV6-5 and TRBJ1-2, with D possibly being TRBD1 (6 bases). V was clipped by 7 bases and J by 4 bases, with 16 bases between them. CDR3 size: 14 residues. Germline-derived CDR1 and CDR2 are MNHEY and SVGAGI. The CDR3 loop is CASTQDRAFYGYTF. CDR3 coding DNA: TGTGCCAGCACCCAGGACAGAGCCTTCTATGGCTACACCTTC.

The J gene is TRBJ2-5, the V gene TRBV6-1; TRBD2 agrees at 11 bases. The CDR3 is 17 residues long. Germline V lookup: CDR1 MNHNS, CDR2 SASEGT. V shed 3 bases, J shed 1 base, and the junction held 7 bases outside the gene matches. The CDR3 nucleotides are TGTGCCAGCAGTGACTTATTAGCGGGAGGGATCCAAGAGACCCAGTACTTC. The encoded protein is CASSDLLAGGIQETQYF.

The chain couples TRBV5-1 to TRBJ1-4; D may be TRBD1 (5 bases). The CDR3 covers 14 residues. Germline V lookup: CDR1 SGHRS, CDR2 YFSETQ. Trimming stripped 4 bases from V and 8 bases from J, with 15 bases between. CDR3: CASSRDGGGEKLFF. CDR3 sequence (DNA): TGCGCCAGCAGCAGGGACGGGGGTGGAGAAAAACTGTTTTTT.

The chain carries TRBV7-3 and TRBJ2-3; 9 bases agree with TRBD2. CDR1 is SGHTA and CDR2 is FQGTGA in the germline V gene. There are 14 residues in the CDR3. V was clipped by 7 bases and J by 0 bases; unmatched bases: 2. The DNA for the CDR3 is TGTGCCAGCAAGGCGGGAGGGAGCACAGATACGCAGTATTTT. This gives the protein CASKAGGSTDTQYF.

This clone has only a few counts. The rearrangement uses TRBV27 and TRBJ1-6, with a weak D call TRBD1 (6 bases). The V end was cut by 7 bases, the J end by 0 bases, with 19 bases between. CDR3 length: 18 residues. Germline CDR1 reads MNHEY; CDR2 reads SMNVEV (reference sequence). CDR3 protein: CASTMGHPRSSYNSPLHF. For the CDR3, the DNA is TGTGCCAGCACCATGGGACATCCTAGGAGCTCCTATAATTCACCCCTCCACTTT.

V is TRBV7-9 and J is TRBJ2-2; D is possibly TRBD1 (7 bases). Between the trimmed V and J ends, which lost 4 bases and 3 bases, there was a span of 12 bases. The CDR3 spans 15 residues. Germline values: CDR1 SEHNR, CDR2 FQNEAQ (reference sequence). CDR3 amino acids: CASSWTGGDTGELFF. The DNA of the CDR3 is TGTGCCAGCAGCTGGACAGGCGGGGACACCGGGGAGCTGTTTTTT. The full variable domain, rest sourced from reference TRBV7-9 and TRBJ2-2, is DTGVSQNPRHKITKRGQNVTFRCDPISEHNRLYWYRQTLGQGPEFLTYFQNEAQLEKSRLLSDRFSAERPKGSFSTLEIQRTEQGDSAMYLCASSWTGGDTGELFFGEGSRLTVL.

In DNA, the CDR3 is TGTGCCACCAGTGATAACCGGGACAGATACATGAACACTGAAGCTTTCTTT. As protein: CATSDNRDRYMNTEAFF. J is TRBJ1-1 and V is TRBV24-1; 7 bases fit TRBD1. The CDR3 is 17 amino acids. CDR1 is KGHDR and CDR2 is SFDVKD in the germline V gene. V dropped 3 bases and J dropped 0; count of bases not matched to a gene: 9.

For the CDR3, the DNA is TGTGCCAGCAGCCAATGGGCGGGAGTGGGCACAGATACGCAGTATTTT. Its translation: CASSQWAGVGTDTQYF. J is TRBJ2-3 and V is TRBV3-1 (or the pseudogene TRBV3-2), with 7 bases aligning to TRBD2. Germline V gives CDR1 LGHDT, CDR2 YNNKEL (reference sequence). The CDR3 loop spans 16 amino acids. Trimming took 2 bases from V and 1 from J; bases not matched to a gene: 6.

J is TRBJ1-2 and V is TRBV6-4, with D tentatively TRBD1 (6 bases). Trimming pared 4 bases from V and 8 bases from J, leaving 20 bases between. The germline CDR1 and CDR2 sequences are MRHNA and SNTAGT. The CDR3 length is 15 residues. CDR3 amino acids: CASSVEPSRGGGYTF. Written as DNA, the CDR3 is TGTGCCAGCAGTGTAGAACCGAGCAGGGGAGGAGGCTACACCTTC.

This CDR3 reads CASSWGRGNTEAFF. The CDR3 DNA is TGTGCCAGCAGCTGGGGCCGGGGGAACACTGAAGCTTTCTTT. The genes are TRBV5-5 and TRBJ1-1, with a possible D match to TRBD1 (5 bases). The CDR3 runs to 14 residues. Trimming removed 3 bases from V and 1 base from J, with 10 bases in between. Germline CDR1 SGHKS, CDR2 YYEKEE (reference sequence).

This chain links TRBV9 with TRBJ2-3; D is unresolved. The length of the CDR3 is 17 residues. Trimming shortened V by 4 bases and J by 2 bases, and 20 bases separated the two germline ends. Germline V gene sequence: CDR1 SGDLS, CDR2 YYNGEE. As DNA, the CDR3 is TGTGCCAGCAGCCCCTATGGCCTAATCCCTCCCACAGATACGCAGTATTTT. Translation gives CASSPYGLIPPTDTQYF.